These T cell receptor beta chains were read from a single sample in a study of T cell repertoires in cytomegalovirus infection. TCRdb re-derived calls from the reads in MiXCR, one entry per CDR3 protein. The table shows approximately 30,000 distinct CDR3 sequences, with about a fifth occurring only once. No antigen has been assigned to these receptors. This sample comprised CD8+ T cells from cultured PBMCs, obtained from culture after CMV antigen stimulation. The receptor source for this set is a human donor in good health (CMV status not recorded). Some clones in this sample may be carry-over from other donors' samples. CDR3s include the opening cysteine and the closing phenylalanine or tryptophan. The order of the fields is D gene, V gene, J gene, CDR3 protein. A D gene is named only where the DNA matches it firmly.

TRBD1,TRBV6-2/TRBV6-3,TRBJ2-1,CASRSQGTVWEEQFF
.,TRBV25-1,TRBJ2-7,CASSTCPPGTQYEQYF
.,TRBV6-6,TRBJ2-7,CASSYSTRESTYEQYF
TRBD2,TRBV27,TRBJ2-3,CASSFTSGKDTQYF
.,TRBV27,TRBJ2-1,CASSFGDIRPYEQFF
.,TRBV12-3/TRBV12-4,TRBJ1-2,CASSLVGSGDGYTF
.,TRBV19,TRBJ2-1,CASSMGHLNEQFF
TRBD2,TRBV27,TRBJ2-7,CASSSPSGRAYEQYF
TRBD1,TRBV12-5,TRBJ1-4,CASGLVRNRGDEKLFF
.,TRBV6-1,TRBJ2-7,CASSVGPLTYEQYF
.,TRBV6-1,TRBJ2-5,CASSVHRFQETQYF
TRBD1,TRBV6-5,TRBJ1-1,CASSTGVNTEAFF
.,TRBV6-2/TRBV6-3,TRBJ2-2,CASSDSNWEELFF
.,TRBV20-1,TRBJ1-1,CSATLGGTGAFF
.,TRBV9,TRBJ2-5,CASSVAEGLAETQYF
TRBD1,TRBV6-2/TRBV6-3,TRBJ1-5,CASSTLLQGASQPQHF
.,TRBV12-5,TRBJ1-6,CASGPSNSPLHF
TRBD1,TRBV19,TRBJ2-5,CASSRTGGLETQYF
TRBD1,TRBV12-5,TRBJ2-1,CASGLDPGQGVVFGGQFF
.,TRBV27,TRBJ2-7,CASSFGTIREQYF
.,TRBV7-2,TRBJ2-2,CASSLVVGEGAGTGELFF
.,TRBV7-2,TRBJ2-2,CASYHNPTQGGVGELFF